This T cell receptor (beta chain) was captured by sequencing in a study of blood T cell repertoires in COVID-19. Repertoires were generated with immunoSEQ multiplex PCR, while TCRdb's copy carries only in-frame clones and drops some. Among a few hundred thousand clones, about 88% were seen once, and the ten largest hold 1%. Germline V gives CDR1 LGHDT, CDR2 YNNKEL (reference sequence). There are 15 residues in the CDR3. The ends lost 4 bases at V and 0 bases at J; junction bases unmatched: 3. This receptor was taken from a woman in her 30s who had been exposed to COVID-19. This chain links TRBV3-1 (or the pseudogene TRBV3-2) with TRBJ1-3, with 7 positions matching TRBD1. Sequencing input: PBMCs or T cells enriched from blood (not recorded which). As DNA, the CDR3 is TGTGCCAGCAGCCTGGGACAGACCTCTGGAAACACCATATATTTT. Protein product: CASSLGQTSGNTIYF.